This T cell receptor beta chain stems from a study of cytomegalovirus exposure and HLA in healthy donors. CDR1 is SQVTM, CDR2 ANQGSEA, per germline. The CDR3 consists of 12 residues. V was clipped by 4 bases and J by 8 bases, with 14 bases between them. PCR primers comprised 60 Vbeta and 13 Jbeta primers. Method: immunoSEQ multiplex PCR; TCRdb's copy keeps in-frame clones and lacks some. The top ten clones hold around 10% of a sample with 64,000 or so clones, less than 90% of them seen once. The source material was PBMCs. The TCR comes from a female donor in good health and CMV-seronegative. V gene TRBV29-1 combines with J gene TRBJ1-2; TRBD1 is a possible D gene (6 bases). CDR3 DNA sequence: TGCAGCGTTGGGTCACCTCAGGGGGGCTACACCTTC. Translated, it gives CSVGSPQGGYTF.